The 29 T cell receptor beta chains presented below share a single source sample, sequenced in a study of OX40 agonist ivuxolimab in advanced cancers. Some clones are missing from TCRdb's copy, which holds only in-frame ones; the method was immunoSEQ multiplex PCR. This sample has 15,000 to 20,000 clones; 70% to 90% occur once, and the top ten carry 26%. The material sequenced was CD4+ or CD8+ T cells sorted from blood, taken in a trial of the OX40 agonist ivuxolimab. Receptor source: an adult with an advanced solid tumor such as melanoma, head and neck, liver or kidney cancer.

This rearrangement joins TRBV27 to TRBJ2-1, with TRBD1 matching 8 bases. The CDR3 has 15 residues. The V segment lost 4 bases and the J segment 6 bases; nucleotides outside the gene matches: 8. Germline V lookup: CDR1 MNHEY, CDR2 SMNVEV (reference sequence). The CDR3, as DNA: TGTGCCAGCAGTTACATCGGGACAGGCCCCAATGAGCAGTTCTTC. Encoded protein: CASSYIGTGPNEQFF.

V gene TRBV6-5 combines with J gene TRBJ1-1; D gene uncertain. From germline, CDR1 is MNHEY and CDR2 SVGAGI. The CDR3 spans 13 residues. V lost 8 bases, J lost 0 bases, and 10 bases lay in between. For the CDR3, the DNA is TGTGCCAGCTCAGGAGGGATGAACACTGAAGCTTTCTTT. As protein: CASSGGMNTEAFF.

The chain recombines TRBV7-7 with TRBJ2-1; 12 positions agree with TRBD1. With 3 bases clipped from V and 10 bases from J, the junction kept 4 bases outside the gene matches. The CDR3 has 14 amino acids. Germline V CDR1 and CDR2: SSHAT, FNYEAQ (reference sequence). Written as DNA, the CDR3 is TGTGCCAGCAGCTTGGGACAGGGGGCGCGGGAGCAGTTCTTC. Protein product: CASSLGQGAREQFF.

This chain uses TRBV6-5 with TRBJ2-7; D is undetermined. Germline CDR1 and CDR2: MNHEY and SVGAGI. The CDR3 is 12 residues long. The V gene lost 1 base and the J gene lost 6 bases, with 7 bases spanning the gap. The CDR3 protein is CASSYFGSEQYF. The CDR3 region has the DNA TGTGCCAGCAGTTACTTTGGATCCGAGCAGTACTTC.

The chain combines TRBV11-2 with TRBJ1-5; tentative D call: TRBD1 (5 bases). Germline assignment: CDR1 SGHAT and CDR2 FQNNGV. Deletions cut 6 bases from V and 9 bases from J, with 24 bases between. The CDR3 is 16 amino acids. CDR3 residues: CASSLEGSLLHPPQHF. In DNA, the CDR3 is TGTGCCAGCAGTCTCGAGGGGTCCCTTCTTCATCCGCCCCAGCATTTT.

The chain carries TRBV27 and TRBJ2-1; 9 bases match TRBD2. Germline V gene sequence: CDR1 MNHEY, CDR2 SMNVEV (reference sequence). The J segment lost 5 bases and the V segment lost 1 base, leaving 3 bases of the junction unmatched. This CDR3 region has 15 residues. CDR3 region: CASSLLASGDNEQFF. CDR3 coding DNA: TGTGCCAGCAGTTTATTGGCTAGCGGGGACAATGAGCAGTTCTTC.

This chain joins TRBV27 and TRBJ2-3; 7 bases match TRBD1. The trim removed 2 bases at V and 7 bases at J, leaving 9 bases unmatched. The CDR3 loop spans 15 amino acids. Germline CDR1 and CDR2: MNHEY and SMNVEV (reference sequence). The CDR3 sequence is CASSLLPTGSNTQYF. For the CDR3, the DNA is TGTGCCAGCAGTTTACTTCCGACAGGGTCAAATACGCAGTATTTT.

The genes are TRBV16 and TRBJ1-1; 8 bases are shared with TRBD1. The CDR3 totals 18 residues. The V and J ends lost 4 bases and 4 bases, in that order; junction bases with no gene match: 17. Germline values: CDR1 KGHSY, CDR2 FQNENV. In DNA form, the CDR3 reads TGTGCCAGCAGCCCTGGGGCGACAGGGGCCTCCATGGGCACTGAAGCTTTCTTT. It encodes CASSPGATGASMGTEAFF.

The V gene is TRBV7-2, the J gene TRBJ2-1; D is unclear. The length of the CDR3 is 12 residues. The germline gives CDR1 SGHTA, CDR2 FQGNSA. V lost 10 bases to trimming and J lost 0 bases, with 7 bases between them. CDR3 nucleotides: TGTGCCACCGGCGCCTCCTACAATGAGCAGTTCTTC. It codes for CATGASYNEQFF.

The chain carries TRBV12-5 and TRBJ2-7; D might be TRBD1 (6 bases). Germline values: CDR1 LGHNT, CDR2 FRNRAP. CDR3 length equals 14 residues. The V end lost 7 bases, the J end lost 6 bases, and 19 bases lay between the germline ends. CDR3 in DNA: TGTGCTAGTGCCTTGCCCAATCAGGGGAGCGAGCAGTACTTC. Translating gives CASALPNQGSEQYF. Complete variable domain (other parts from reference TRBV12-5 and TRBJ2-7): DARVTQTPRHKVTEMGQEVTMRCQPILGHNTVFWYRQTMMQGLELLAYFRNRAPLDDSGMPKDRFSAEMPDATLATLKIQPSEPRDSAVYFCASALPNQGSEQYFGPGTRLTVT.

V usage is TRBV19 and J usage is TRBJ1-4; no reliable D call. V lost 3 bases, J lost 7 bases, and 9 bases lay in between. The CDR3 has 13 residues. The V gene's germline CDR1 is LNHDA and CDR2 SQIVND (reference sequence). The CDR3 spells CASSIPLGEKLFF. CDR3 coding DNA: TGTGCCAGTAGTATTCCATTGGGTGAAAAACTGTTTTTT.

V and J are TRBV6-5 and TRBJ1-1, with 7 bases identical to TRBD1. The J segment lost 7 bases and the V segment lost 2 bases, leaving 4 bases of the junction unmatched. The CDR3 is 13 residues long. Germline values: CDR1 MNHEY, CDR2 SVGAGI. Written as DNA, the CDR3 is TGTGCCAGCAGTTACACCGGGACAGTTGAAGCTTTCTTT. This encodes CASSYTGTVEAFF.

The rearrangement links TRBV5-1 to TRBJ2-3; D perhaps matches TRBD1 (5 bases). V shed 5 bases and J shed 6 bases, with 19 bases lying between them. CDR1 is SGHRS, CDR2 YFSETQ, per germline. This CDR3 is built from 15 residues. The CDR3 sequence is CASRDGRGASDTQYF. DNA of the CDR3: TGCGCCAGCAGGGATGGCCGTGGGGCGTCTGATACGCAGTATTTT.

The CDR3 nucleotides are TGTGCCAGTAGCCCGGGACTAGCGGGTCTCTACGAGCAGTACTTC. Translating it yields CASSPGLAGLYEQYF. This chain links TRBV19 with TRBJ2-7; 12 bases match TRBD2. V dropped 6 bases and J dropped 3; count of bases not matched to a gene: 6. Looked up from germline, CDR1 is LNHDA and CDR2 is SQIVND (reference sequence). The CDR3 length is 15 residues. Full variable domain (outside the CDR3, taken from reference TRBV19 and TRBJ2-7): DGGITQSPKYLFRKEGQNVTLSCEQNLNHDAMYWYRQDPGQGLRLIYYSQIVNDFQKGDIAEGYSVSREKKESFPLTVTSAQKNPTAFYLCASSPGLAGLYEQYFGPGTRLTVT.

V and J are TRBV7-6 and TRBJ2-2; D may be TRBD2 (6 bases). With 1 base removed from V and 4 bases from J, the gap between germline ends came to 13 bases. Germline CDR1 and CDR2: SGHVS and FNYEAQ. The CDR3 length is 16 residues. DNA for the CDR3: TGTGCCAGCAGCTTAGAAGGCGGGACTGCCACCGGGGAGCTGTTTTTT. Encoded protein: CASSLEGGTATGELFF.

This clone showed up just a few times. The chain has TRBV28 and TRBJ2-1; 10 positions agree with TRBD2. Germline loops: CDR1 MDHEN, CDR2 SYDVKM. This CDR3 is built from 14 residues. The V and J ends lost 7 bases and 6 bases, in that order; junction bases with no gene match: 6. CDR3 sequence reads: CASTGTSVINEQFF. The CDR3 DNA reads as TGTGCCAGCACCGGGACTAGCGTGATCAATGAGCAGTTCTTC.

The chain recombines TRBV15 with TRBJ1-3; D ambiguous. CDR1 and CDR2 (germline): LNHNV, YYDKDF (reference sequence). This CDR3 is built from 16 residues. V was cut by 1 base and J by 4 bases, with 14 bases left in between. CDR3 residues: CATSRVLFEPGNTIYF. DNA for the CDR3: TGTGCCACCAGCAGAGTTCTCTTCGAACCCGGAAACACCATATATTTT.

The genes are TRBV5-6 and TRBJ1-2; D gene ambiguous. The CDR3 loop spans 14 amino acids. Trimming cost V 4 bases and J 2 bases, with 12 bases left between them. Germline CDR1 and CDR2: SGHDT and YYEEEE. The CDR3: CASSPARTNYGYTF. The DNA for the CDR3 is TGTGCCAGCAGCCCCGCACGGACCAACTATGGCTACACCTTC.

The chain carries TRBV6-4 and TRBJ2-1, with 9 bases matching TRBD2. The CDR3 is 15 residues long. Germline assignment: CDR1 MRHNA and CDR2 SNTAGT. V was pared by 5 bases and J by 3 bases, with 5 bases of the junction left unmatched. CDR3 bases: TGTGCCAGCAGTCCCGTAGCGGGAGACTACAATGAGCAGTTCTTC. Its translation is CASSPVAGDYNEQFF.

This chain uses TRBV4-3 with TRBJ1-2, with D unclear. The germline V gene has CDR1 LGHNA and CDR2 YSLEER. CDR3 size: 16 residues. V shed 0 bases and J shed 0 bases, with 11 bases lying between them. The chain's CDR3 is CASSQEQGQPNYGYTF. For the CDR3, the DNA is TGCGCCAGCAGCCAAGAACAAGGGCAGCCTAACTATGGCTACACCTTC.

V is TRBV6-1 and J is TRBJ2-1; D ambiguous. V lost 5 bases and J lost 0, with 5 bases in between. This CDR3 contains 13 residues. Germline-derived CDR1 and CDR2 are MNHNS and SASEGT. The CDR3 sequence is CASSRSSYNEQFF. CDR3 coding DNA: TGTGCCAGCAGTCGGAGCTCCTACAATGAGCAGTTCTTC.

V is TRBV29-1 and J is TRBJ2-7; D uncertain. The germline CDR1 and CDR2 sequences are SQVTM and ANQGSEA. The CDR3 has 10 amino acids. V lost 6 bases to trimming and J lost 3 bases, with 6 bases between them. The CDR3 region is CSVRDYEQYF. In DNA form, the CDR3 reads TGCAGCGTCCGAGACTACGAGCAGTACTTC.

A few counts support this clone. The J gene is TRBJ1-5, the V gene TRBV19; unclear D gene. From germline, CDR1 is LNHDA and CDR2 SQIVND (reference sequence). This CDR3 has 15 amino acids. V was trimmed by 1 base and J by 2 bases, leaving 9 bases between them. In DNA form, the CDR3 reads TGTGCCAGTAGTATAGGGGAATGGGGCAATCAGCCCCAGCATTTT. It encodes CASSIGEWGNQPQHF.

The chain uses TRBV7-9 and TRBJ2-7; D is ambiguous. Germline assignment: CDR1 SEHNR and CDR2 FQNEAQ (reference sequence). Deletions cut 4 bases from V and 3 bases from J, with 10 bases between. The CDR3 is 13 amino acids. The CDR3 sequence: CASSSGSLYEQYF. The CDR3 nucleotides are TGTGCCAGCAGCTCAGGATCGCTCTACGAGCAGTACTTC.

V usage is TRBV21-1 and J usage is TRBJ2-7; TRBD2 is the table's D call, not checked against the DNA. TRBV21-1 is noted as a pseudogene. This CDR3 contains 14 residues. CDR3 sequence: CASSGPPGRIEQYF. The CDR3 DNA reads as TGTGCCAGCAGCGGACCTCCGGGGAGGATCGAGCAGTACTTC.

In its sample, this clone was seen a few times. The V gene is TRBV27, the J gene TRBJ1-1; 7 bases line up with TRBD1. Per germline, CDR1 MNHEY and CDR2 SMNVEV (reference sequence). V was clipped by 5 bases and J by 5 bases; unmatched bases: 5. The CDR3 loop spans 13 amino acids. This CDR3 is CASSIDRATEAFF. In nucleotides, the CDR3 is TGTGCCAGCAGTATCGACAGGGCTACTGAAGCTTTCTTT.

V and J are TRBV28 and TRBJ1-6, with D maybe TRBD1 (5 bases). The CDR3 is 13 residues long. Trimming took off 1 base at V and 7 bases at J, with 5 bases between the two ends. CDR1 is MDHEN, CDR2 SYDVKM, per germline. CDR3 sequence: CASSLSGNSPLHF. The CDR3 coding sequence is TGTGCCAGCAGTTTATCAGGGAATTCACCCCTCCACTTT. Full variable domain (rest looked up from reference TRBV28 and TRBJ1-6): DVKVTQSSRYLVKRTGEKVFLECVQDMDHENMFWYRQDPGLGLRLIYFSYDVKMKEKGDIPEGYSVSREKKERFSLILESASTNQTSMYLCASSLSGNSPLHFGNGTRLTVT.

The J gene is TRBJ2-7, the V gene TRBV5-4; 13 bases are a match to TRBD2. Per the germline V gene, CDR1 is SGHNT and CDR2 is YYREEE (reference sequence). The CDR3 consists of 16 residues. The V gene end was trimmed by 1 base and the J gene end by 4 bases; junction bases not matched to a gene: 5. The DNA for the CDR3 is TGTGCCAGCAGCTTGTGGACTAGCGGGAGTTGGTACGAGCAGTACTTC. Its protein is CASSLWTSGSWYEQYF. Combining the CDR3 with reference TRBV5-4 and TRBJ2-7 gives the whole variable domain ETGVTQSPTHLIKTRGQQVTLRCSSQSGHNTVSWYQQALGQGPQFIFQYYREEENGRGNFPPRFSGLQFPNYSSELNVNALELDDSALYLCASSLWTSGSWYEQYFGPGTRLTVT.

J is TRBJ1-1 and V is TRBV29-1; D unclear. This CDR3 has 11 amino acids. Trimming stripped 4 bases from V and 5 bases from J, with 8 bases between. Germline V gene sequence: CDR1 SQVTM, CDR2 ANQGSEA. The CDR3: CSVGDITEAFF. CDR3 nucleotide sequence: TGCAGCGTTGGAGATATAACTGAAGCTTTCTTT.